This T cell receptor beta chain was sequenced in a study of T cell responses to AZD1222 COVID-19 vaccine. Study-wide points: The number of AZD1222 recipients seropositive at baseline was only six. There were repertoire samples only from the period after the peak T cell response. Breadth and depth of Spike-specific TCRs rose after two AZD1222 doses. Reports say nearly half of spike-specific TCRs go after unmutated variant regions.

TCRdb's copy holds only in-frame clones and misses some; the assay was immunoSEQ multiplex PCR. The data show 250,000 to 300,000 clones, with approximately 94% seen just once and around 0.58% held by the top ten. Comment on this clone: Its antigen is not identified.

Trimming removed 4 bases from V and 5 bases from J; junction bases left unmatched: 12. The germline gives CDR1 SGHNT, CDR2 YYREEE (reference sequence). The CDR3 sequence is 16 residues long. The input for sequencing was peripheral blood, taken 28 days after the second AZD1222 dose. This receptor was taken from an adult who received the AZD1222 COVID-19 vaccine. The chain joins TRBV5-4 to TRBJ1-1, with 9 bases matching TRBD1. CDR3 residues: CASSPPPGQGDTEAFF. Written as DNA, the CDR3 is TGTGCCAGCAGCCCGCCGCCGGGACAGGGTGATACTGAAGCTTTCTTT.